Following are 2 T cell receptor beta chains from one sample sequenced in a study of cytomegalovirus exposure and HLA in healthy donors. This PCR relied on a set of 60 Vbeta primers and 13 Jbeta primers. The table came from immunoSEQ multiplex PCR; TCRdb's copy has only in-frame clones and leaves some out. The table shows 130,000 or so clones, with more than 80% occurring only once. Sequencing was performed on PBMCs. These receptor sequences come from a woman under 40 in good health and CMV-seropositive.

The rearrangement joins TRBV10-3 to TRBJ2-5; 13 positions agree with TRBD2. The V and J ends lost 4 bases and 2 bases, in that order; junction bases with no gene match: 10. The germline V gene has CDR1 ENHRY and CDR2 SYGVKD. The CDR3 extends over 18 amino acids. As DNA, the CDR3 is TGTGCCATCAGTGGGAGGAAACTAGCGGGGGGGGCTCAAGAGACCCAGTACTTC. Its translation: CAISGRKLAGGAQETQYF.

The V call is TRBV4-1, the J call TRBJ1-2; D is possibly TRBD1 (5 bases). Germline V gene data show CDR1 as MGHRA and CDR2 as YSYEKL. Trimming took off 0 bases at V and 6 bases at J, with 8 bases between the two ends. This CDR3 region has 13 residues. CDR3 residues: CASSQDQGDGYTF. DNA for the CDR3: TGCGCCAGCAGCCAAGATCAAGGGGATGGCTACACCTTC.